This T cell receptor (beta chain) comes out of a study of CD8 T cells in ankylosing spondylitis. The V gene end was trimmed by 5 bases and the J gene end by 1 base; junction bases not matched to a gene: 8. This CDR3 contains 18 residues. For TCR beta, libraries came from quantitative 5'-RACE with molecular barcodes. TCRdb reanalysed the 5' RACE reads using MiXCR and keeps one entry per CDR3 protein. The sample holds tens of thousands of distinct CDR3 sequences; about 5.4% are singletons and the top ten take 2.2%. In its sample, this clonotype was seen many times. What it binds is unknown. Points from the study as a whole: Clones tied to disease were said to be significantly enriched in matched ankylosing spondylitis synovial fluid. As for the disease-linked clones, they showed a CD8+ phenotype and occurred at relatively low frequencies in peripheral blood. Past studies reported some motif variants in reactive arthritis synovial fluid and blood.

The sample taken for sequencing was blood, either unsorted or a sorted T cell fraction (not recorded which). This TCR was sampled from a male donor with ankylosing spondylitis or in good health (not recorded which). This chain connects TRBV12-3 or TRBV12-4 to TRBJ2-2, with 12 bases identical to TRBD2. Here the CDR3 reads CASSHRLAGAQNTGELFF. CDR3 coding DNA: TGTGCCAGCAGTCACCGACTAGCGGGGGCCCAGAACACCGGGGAGCTGTTTTTT.